This T cell receptor beta chain was sequenced in a study of OX40 agonist ivuxolimab in advanced cancers. The overall study: A diagnosis of hepatocellular carcinoma, melanoma, renal cell or head and neck cancer was present in dose-escalation patients.

Data came from immunoSEQ multiplex PCR; TCRdb stores just in-frame clones and leaves some out. The sample includes tens of thousands of clones, around 94% of them seen just once. Trimming took off 1 base at V and 4 bases at J, with 2 bases between the two ends. CDR1 and CDR2 (germline): MGHRA, YSYEKL. This CDR3 comprises 12 residues. Study-wide results and caveats: People who partly responded at 0.1-3.0 mg/kg had some of the least clonal expansion seen. Doses of 0.1 to 3.0 mg/kg were accompanied by clonal expansion of CD4+ and CD8+ blood T cells by week 6.

This clone has just a few counts. As yet, its antigen is unknown. This receptor was obtained from an adult with an advanced solid tumor such as melanoma, head and neck, liver or kidney cancer. The sample was CD4+ or CD8+ T cells sorted from blood, taken in a trial of the OX40 agonist ivuxolimab. The chain links TRBV4-1 to TRBJ1-5; D unclear. CDR3 DNA sequence: TGCGCCAGCAGCCAAGGGAATCAGCCCCAGCATTTT. This sequence encodes CASSQGNQPQHF.